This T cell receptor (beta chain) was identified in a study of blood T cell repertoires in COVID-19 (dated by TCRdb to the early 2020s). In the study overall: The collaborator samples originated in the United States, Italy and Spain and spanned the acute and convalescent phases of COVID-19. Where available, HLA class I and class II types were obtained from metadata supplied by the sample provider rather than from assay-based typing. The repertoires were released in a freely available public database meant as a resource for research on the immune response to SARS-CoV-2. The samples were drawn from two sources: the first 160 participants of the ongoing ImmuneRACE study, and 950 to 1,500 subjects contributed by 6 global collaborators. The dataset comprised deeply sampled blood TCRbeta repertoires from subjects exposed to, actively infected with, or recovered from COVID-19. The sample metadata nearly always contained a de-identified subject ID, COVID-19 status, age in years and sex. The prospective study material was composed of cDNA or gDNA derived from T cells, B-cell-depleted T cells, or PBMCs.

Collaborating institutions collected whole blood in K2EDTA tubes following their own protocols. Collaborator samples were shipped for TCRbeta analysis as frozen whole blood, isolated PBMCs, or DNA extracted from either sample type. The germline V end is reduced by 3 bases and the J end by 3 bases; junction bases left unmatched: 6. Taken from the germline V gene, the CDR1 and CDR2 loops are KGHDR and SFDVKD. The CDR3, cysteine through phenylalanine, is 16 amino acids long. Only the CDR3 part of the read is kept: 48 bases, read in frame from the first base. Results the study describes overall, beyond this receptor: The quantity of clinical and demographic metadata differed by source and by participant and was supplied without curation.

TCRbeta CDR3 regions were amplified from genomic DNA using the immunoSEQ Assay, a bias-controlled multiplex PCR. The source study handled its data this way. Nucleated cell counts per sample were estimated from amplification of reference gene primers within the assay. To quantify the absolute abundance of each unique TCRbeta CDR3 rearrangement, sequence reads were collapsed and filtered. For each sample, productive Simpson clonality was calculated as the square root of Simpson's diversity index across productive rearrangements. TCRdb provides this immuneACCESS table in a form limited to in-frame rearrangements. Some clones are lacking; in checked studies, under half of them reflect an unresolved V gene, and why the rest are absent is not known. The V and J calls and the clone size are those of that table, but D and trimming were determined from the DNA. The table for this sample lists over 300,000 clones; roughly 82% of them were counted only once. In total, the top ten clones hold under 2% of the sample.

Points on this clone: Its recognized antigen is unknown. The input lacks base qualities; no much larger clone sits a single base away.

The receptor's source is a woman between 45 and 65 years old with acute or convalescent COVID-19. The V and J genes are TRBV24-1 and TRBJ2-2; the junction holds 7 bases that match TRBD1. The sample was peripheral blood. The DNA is TGTGCCACCAGTGATCTAGGGGGCAGGGACACCGGGGAGCTGTTTTTT. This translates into CATSDLGGRDTGELFF.